This T cell receptor (beta chain) comes out of a study of vaccination and CD4 T cells after COVID-19. The Oncomine TCR Beta short-read assay generated sequence data from the DNA of cultured CD4+ T cells. TCRdb reanalysed the PCR reads using MiXCR and keeps one entry per CDR3 protein. The sample holds fewer than 25,000 distinct CDR3 sequences, 45% to 50% seen once. V gave up 4 bases and J gave up 3 bases, with 10 bases separating them. The CDR3 extends over 13 amino acids. Germline loops: CDR1 SGHTA, CDR2 FQGNSA. Concerning this clonotype: Antigen unknown. A much larger clone sits a single nucleotide away, making a read error possible.

Findings and limits, study-wide: Sampling was limited to relatively few convalescent patients, with no early post-infection timepoints studied.

Treatment here: approximately 9-day PBMC culture with coronavirus spike peptide pools or control peptides (ViraFEST assay). The sequence was collected from a human donor who had recovered from COVID-19. Source material: CD4+ T cells from blood, cultured in vitro. This chain joins TRBV7-2 and TRBJ2-7; D remains unclear. CDR3 protein: CASSSGSHYEQYF. In nucleotides, the CDR3 is TGTGCCAGCAGCTCAGGCTCCCACTACGAGCAGTACTTC.